Each of the 15 T cell receptor beta chains below was sequenced from the same sample in a study of shared clonotypes between healthy human individuals. Repertoires were generated with immunoSEQ multiplex PCR, while TCRdb's copy carries only in-frame clones and drops some. In the table there are about 610,000 clones, roughly 96% of which are singletons. CD45RO-negative CD8 cells positively selected for CCR7 made up the naive population, which excluded terminally differentiated effector memory CD45RA+ cells. Material: naive CD8+ T cells sorted from blood. The receptor set was obtained from a woman between 25 and 40 years old in good health.

The chain combines TRBV6-5 with TRBJ2-7; D unclear. Germline CDR1 and CDR2: MNHEY and SVGAGI. This CDR3 has 14 residues. Trimming removed 0 bases from V and 2 bases from J, with 8 bases in between. Written as DNA, the CDR3 is TGTGCCAGCAGTTACTCCAGCGAGACCTACGAGCAGTACTTC. Residues: CASSYSSETYEQYF.

In regard to this clone: Other DNA sequences in this specimen translate into the identical CDR3. J is TRBJ2-1 and V is TRBV5-6; D possibly corresponds to TRBD2 (6 bases). V lost 2 bases and J lost 0, with 9 bases in between. The germline V gene has CDR1 SGHDT and CDR2 YYEEEE. The CDR3 runs to 15 residues. CDR3 coding DNA: TGTGCCAGCAGCTTAGGGACTCGCTCCTACAATGAGCAGTTCTTC. Translation: CASSLGTRSYNEQFF.

The rearrangement uses TRBV6-1 and TRBJ2-7; 9 bases fit TRBD1. Germline CDR1 is MNHNS and CDR2 is SASEGT. The CDR3 spans 15 residues. The junction had 13 bases not matched to a gene; V was cut back by 6 bases and J by 7 bases. The CDR3: CASRTTTGGLGEQYF. The CDR3 DNA sequence: TGTGCCAGCAGGACGACCACAGGGGGCTTAGGGGAGCAGTACTTC.

The chain couples TRBV27 to TRBJ1-2; 11 nucleotides line up with TRBD1. Germline-derived CDR1 and CDR2 are MNHEY and SMNVEV (reference sequence). The junction had 9 bases not matched to a gene; V was cut back by 2 bases and J by 4 bases. The CDR3 loop spans 17 amino acids. The CDR3 sequence: CASSLVGQGAGIYGYTF. CDR3 DNA: TGTGCCAGCAGTTTAGTCGGACAGGGGGCAGGGATCTATGGCTACACCTTC.

This clone is a singleton in its sample. The genes are TRBV5-5 and TRBJ2-7, with TRBD2 as a possible D gene (6 bases). The CDR3 has 15 amino acids. Trimming shortened V by 4 bases and J by 3 bases, and 17 bases separated the two germline ends. CDR1 and CDR2 from the germline V gene are SGHKS and YYEKEE (reference sequence). The CDR3 DNA is TGTGCCAGCAGCCTAATCTTGGGCGGGGTCTACGAGCAGTACTTC. This sequence encodes CASSLILGGVYEQYF.

The chain couples TRBV18 to TRBJ2-2; TRBD2 matches 7 bases. The CDR3 is made up of 15 amino acids. Germline V lookup: CDR1 KGHSH, CDR2 LQKENI. J lost 5 bases, V lost 6 bases, and 9 bases had no gene match. DNA of the CDR3: TGTGCCAGCTCGGAACCGGGAGGATGGACCGGGGAGCTGTTTTTT. It is translated as CASSEPGGWTGELFF.

The chain couples TRBV2 to TRBJ2-7; weak D call: TRBD1 (6 bases). V lost 2 bases, J lost 5 bases, and 16 bases lay in between. Germline values: CDR1 SNHLY, CDR2 FYNNEI. The CDR3 spans 15 residues. In DNA form, the CDR3 reads TGTGCCAGCAGTGAAAACGGAGACAGGATCCACGAGCAGTACTTC. This translates into CASSENGDRIHEQYF. Full variable domain (outside the CDR3, taken from reference TRBV2 and TRBJ2-7): EPEVTQTPSHQVTQMGQEVILRCVPISNHLYFYWYRQILGQKVEFLVSFYNNEISEKSEIFDDQFSVERPDGSNFTLKIRSTKLEDSAMYFCASSENGDRIHEQYFGPGTRLTVT.

Of note for this clone: Different DNA sequences within this sample yield the same CDR3. DNA of the CDR3: TGTGCCAGCAGCTTAGTAGGTGGGGCCTACGAGCAGTACTTC. Its protein product is CASSLVGGAYEQYF. This chain connects TRBV11-2 to TRBJ2-7; no clear D. Trimming cost V 1 base and J 2 bases, with 9 bases left between them. This CDR3 spans 14 amino acids. Germline CDR1 SGHAT, CDR2 FQNNGV.

The CDR3 DNA reads as TGCGCCAGCAGCCCGTTAATCCGGGGGACAGGGGGGAACTACGAGCAGTACTTC. Encoded protein: CASSPLIRGTGGNYEQYF. The chain employs TRBV5-1 and TRBJ2-7, with TRBD1 identical over 11 bases. The CDR3 runs 18 residues. V was pared by 4 bases and J by 3 bases, with 15 bases of the junction left unmatched. Germline V gene sequence: CDR1 SGHRS, CDR2 YFSETQ.

V usage is TRBV6-1 and J usage is TRBJ1-4; no definite D call. Germline V gene data show CDR1 as MNHNS and CDR2 as SASEGT. The CDR3 is made up of 13 amino acids. The V and J ends lost 3 bases and 4 bases respectively, with 6 bases between them. The CDR3 reads CASSDSINEKLFF. The CDR3 DNA sequence: TGTGCCAGCAGTGACTCCATTAATGAAAAACTGTTTTTT.

The V and J genes are TRBV27 and TRBJ2-5; D may be TRBD1 (7 bases). The CDR3 length is 19 residues. Trimming pared 1 base from V and 5 bases from J, leaving 26 bases between. The germline V gene has CDR1 MNHEY and CDR2 SMNVEV (reference sequence). The CDR3 DNA reads as TGTGCCAGCAGTTTATACGGGCCAGGGGGGTCGTTGAGTAGGGAGACCCAGTACTTC. Residues: CASSLYGPGGSLSRETQYF.

This clone was counted only a few times. The sample contains more than one DNA sequence encoding this CDR3. The gene calls are TRBV27 and TRBJ2-7; 10 bases align to TRBD2. J lost 3 bases, V lost 0 bases, and 5 bases had no gene match. This CDR3 contains 16 residues. CDR1 is MNHEY and CDR2 is SMNVEV in the germline V gene (reference sequence). CDR3 DNA sequence: TGTGCCAGCAGTTTATCGTTCGGGACTAGCGACTACGAGCAGTACTTC. Translating gives CASSLSFGTSDYEQYF.

The V and J genes are TRBV6-5 and TRBJ2-5; 10 positions agree with TRBD2. The J call may not be correct, given that the DNA end is closer to TRBJ2-7. Germline V gene data show CDR1 as MNHEY and CDR2 as SVGAGI. The CDR3 sequence is 13 residues long. The CDR3: CASSWTSGYEQYF. The CDR3 DNA sequence: TGTGCCAGCTCTTGGACTAGCGGATACGAGCAGTACTTC.

V is TRBV9 and J is TRBJ2-7; D is uncertain. Germline V gene lookup returns CDR1 SGDLS and CDR2 YYNGEE. CDR3 length: 14 amino acids. The V gene lost 0 bases and the J gene lost 3 bases, with 10 bases spanning the gap. CDR3 DNA sequence: TGTGCCAGCAGCGTAGCGGGTCCCGACTACGAGCAGTACTTC. Translation: CASSVAGPDYEQYF.

This clone was seen just once. V usage is TRBV9 and J usage is TRBJ2-1; 11 nucleotides line up with TRBD2. This CDR3 spans 15 amino acids. The germline CDR1 and CDR2 sequences are SGDLS and YYNGEE. V trimming: 4 bases; J trimming: 8 bases; junction bases outside the gene matches: 8. CDR3 in DNA: TGTGCCAGCAGCCCCCTAGCGGGAGGTTTCTATGAGCAGTTCTTC. Its translation is CASSPLAGGFYEQFF.